The 10 T cell receptor beta chains below all came from one sample that was sequenced in a study of T cell repertoires in cytomegalovirus infection. TCRdb recomputed calls from the reads with MiXCR, one row per CDR3 protein. The data contain around 490,000 distinct CDR3 sequences, approximately 26% of them singletons. The sequenced material came from PBMCs. The receptor source for this set is a human donor in good health (CMV status not recorded). Some clones in this sample may be carry-over from other donors' samples.

At least ten counts were recorded for this clonotype. CDR3 residues: CASSSGTRNTGELFF. The CDR3 coding sequence is TGTGCCAGCAGCTCCGGGACTAGGAACACCGGGGAGCTGTTTTTT. The chain uses TRBV7-2 and TRBJ2-2; 8 bases line up with TRBD2. Germline V CDR1 and CDR2: SGHTA, FQGNSA. The V and J ends lost 4 bases and 1 base, in that order; junction bases with no gene match: 2. This CDR3 has 15 amino acids. Variable domain in full (rest from reference TRBV7-2 and TRBJ2-2): GAGVSQSPSNKVTEKGKDVELRCDPISGHTALYWYRQSLGQGLEFLIYFQGNSAPDKSGLPSDRFSAERTGGSVSTLTIQRTQQEDSAVYLCASSSGTRNTGELFFGEGSRLTVL.

As to this clonotype: The CDR3 end shows no conserved phenylalanine or tryptophan, and so a read error is likely. This sequence joins TRBV20-1 and TRBJ2-3; D is possibly TRBD2 (6 bases). Trimming cost V 2 bases and J 3 bases, with 15 bases left between them. Germline V gives CDR1 DFQATT, CDR2 SNEGSKA (reference sequence). The CDR3 spans 15 residues. CDR3 bases: TGCAGTGCTAGACACGCGCGGGGATTTACAGATACGCAGTATTTG. Protein product: CSARHARGFTDTQYL.

This clonotype has at least ten counts. The V call is TRBV7-2, the J call TRBJ1-1; 10 bases line up with TRBD1. J was trimmed by 3 bases and V by 5 bases; bases with no gene match: 3. From germline, CDR1 is SGHTA and CDR2 FQGNSA. The CDR3 covers 14 residues. CDR3 nucleotide sequence: TGTGCCAGCAGCCTGGGACAGGGGTACACTGAAGCTTTCTTT. It specifies CASSLGQGYTEAFF.

This clonotype was recorded once. A read error is possible here, since a much larger clone lies one base away. The V gene is TRBV7-2, the J gene TRBJ2-1; no reliable D call. The CDR3 is 13 amino acids. Germline V lookup: CDR1 SGHTA, CDR2 FQGNSA. Trimming left V 2 bases short and J 9 bases short, with 11 bases between. This CDR3 reads CASSLKDAFEQFF. CDR3 nucleotide sequence: TGTGCCAGCAGCTTAAAGGATGCGTTTGAGCAGTTCTTC.

This clonotype has more than one count but fewer than ten. CDR3 sequence reads: CASSERLCRKETQYF. In nucleotides, the CDR3 is TGCGCCAGCAGTGAGAGGTTGTGCAGGAAAGAGACCCAGTACTTC. V gene TRBV10-1 combines with J gene TRBJ2-5; D call uncertain. Trimming cost V 2 bases and J 3 bases, with 13 bases left between them. Germline CDR1 and CDR2: WNHNN and SYGVQD (reference sequence). There are 15 residues in the CDR3.

V usage is TRBV9 and J usage is TRBJ2-3, with unresolved D. This CDR3 comprises 13 residues. Trimming shortened V by 1 base and J by 4 bases, and 7 bases separated the two germline ends. CDR1 and CDR2 (germline): SGDLS, YYNGEE. CDR3 sequence reads: CASSVNGPDTQYF. The CDR3 coding sequence is TGTGCCAGCAGCGTAAATGGTCCAGATACGCAGTATTTT.

The chain has TRBV12-3 or TRBV12-4 and TRBJ2-1; the match to TRBD2 covers 8 bases. With V trimmed by 8 bases and J by 3 bases, 9 bases remained unmatched. CDR3 length: 15 residues. In DNA, the CDR3 is TGTGCCAGCTGCTCATGGCGGGAGGACTACAATGAGCAGTTCTTC. Translation gives CASCSWREDYNEQFF.

This clonotype was seen at least ten times. The V call is TRBV7-2, the J call TRBJ2-3, with a tentative D call TRBD1 (5 bases). CDR1 is SGHTA, CDR2 FQGNSA, per germline. This CDR3 contains 14 residues. Trimming removed 0 bases at V and 1 base at J, with 5 bases between. This CDR3 is CASSLARGTDTQYF. The CDR3 DNA is TGTGCCAGCAGCTTAGCCAGGGGCACAGATACGCAGTATTTT.

This clonotype was seen a handful of times. The J gene is TRBJ1-5, the V gene TRBV6-6; D remains ambiguous. The CDR3 covers 9 residues. Germline CDR1 reads MNHNY; CDR2 reads SVGAGI (reference sequence). Trimming shortened V by 8 bases and J by 7 bases, and 3 bases separated the two germline ends. The CDR3 DNA sequence: TGTGCCAGCTCCCAGCCCCAGCATTTT. It translates to CASSQPQHF.

This clonotype showed up many times. The J gene is TRBJ2-7, the V gene TRBV6-1; possible D gene TRBD2, 5 bases. Germline V CDR1 and CDR2: MNHNS, SASEGT. This CDR3 has 16 amino acids. Trimming cost V 2 bases and J 2 bases, with 16 bases left between them. The DNA of the CDR3 is TGTGCCAGCAGTGAATCCCGTTGGGCGGGTGCCTACGAGCAGTACTTC. Translated: CASSESRWAGAYEQYF.